These T cell receptor beta chains were read from a single sample in a study of T cells after posttransplantation cyclophosphamide. Measured with immunoSEQ multiplex PCR; TCRdb has only the in-frame clones, and not every one. The data show around 9,000 clones, roughly 98% seen once. Specimen: naive CD8+ T cells sorted from PBMCs. Source of these receptors: a middle-aged man in good health, CMV-negative, and a related stem cell transplant donor. The CDR3 runs from the conserved cysteine through the conserved F or W. The order of the fields is D gene, J gene, clone size, V gene, CDR3 protein, CDR3 DNA. A D gene is named only where the DNA matches it firmly. Not every row has a clone size; where given, it reads once, few, many or a size class.

NA | TRBJ1-5 | NA | TRBV7-9 | CASSSSTGNQPQHF | TGTGCCAGCAGCTCTTCGACAGGCAATCAGCCCCAGCATTTT
NA | TRBJ2-6 | NA | TRBV27 | CASSPTFAPGANVLTF | TGTGCCAGCAGTCCTACCTTTGCTCCTGGGGCCAACGTCCTGACTTTC
TRBD1 | TRBJ1-4 | NA | TRBV29-1 | CSVWTGDEKLFF | TGCAGCGTGTGGACAGGGGATGAAAAACTGTTTTTT
TRBD1 | TRBJ2-7 | NA | TRBV5-1 | CASSLWRTGGHEQYF | TGCGCCAGCAGCTTGTGGCGGACAGGGGGTCACGAGCAGTACTTC
TRBD1 | TRBJ1-6 | once | TRBV5-1 | CASSIGTVDNSPLHF | TGCGCCAGCAGCATCGGGACAGTAGATAATTCACCCCTCCACTTT
NA | TRBJ2-7 | NA | TRBV4-3 | CASSQERTTAGEQYF | TGCGCCAGCAGCCAAGAACGGACTACCGCGGGTGAGCAGTACTTC
TRBD2 | TRBJ2-1 | once | TRBV9 | CASSVVRLAGFNEQFF | TGTGCCAGCAGCGTAGTAAGACTAGCGGGTTTCAATGAGCAGTTCTTC
NA | TRBJ1-1 | NA | TRBV9 | CASSGVGNTEAFF | TGTGCCAGCTCAGGGGTGGGGAACACTGAAGCTTTCTTT
NA | TRBJ2-7 | once | TRBV27 | CASRDFSYEQYF | TGTGCCAGCAGGGACTTCTCCTACGAGCAGTACTTC
NA | TRBJ1-1 | once | TRBV5-1 | CASSWGQNTEAFF | TGCGCCAGCAGCTGGGGACAGAACACTGAAGCTTTCTTT
TRBD2 | TRBJ2-3 | NA | TRBV7-9 | CASSLAGGTTDTQYF | TGTGCCAGCAGCCTAGCGGGGGGGACCACAGATACGCAGTATTTT
TRBD2 | TRBJ2-7 | NA | TRBV7-2 | CASSSTSGRAYEQYF | TGTGCCAGCAGCTCGACTAGCGGGAGGGCCTACGAGCAGTACTTC
TRBD2 | TRBJ2-3 | NA | TRBV7-9 | CASSSRLAGPTDTQYF | TGTGCCAGCAGCTCAAGACTAGCGGGGCCCACAGATACGCAGTATTTT
NA | TRBJ1-6 | NA | TRBV27 | CASSLGATGSPLHF | TGTGCCAGCAGTTTAGGAGCGACGGGATCACCCCTCCACTTT
NA | TRBJ2-1 | NA | TRBV29-1 | CSVETQPVGQFF | TGCAGCGTAGAAACACAGCCAGTGGGGCAGTTCTTC
TRBD1 | TRBJ2-3 | NA | TRBV7-9 | CASSFGQGVTDTQYF | TGTGCCAGCAGCTTCGGACAGGGTGTCACAGATACGCAGTATTTT
NA | TRBJ1-1 | NA | TRBV4-1 | CASSQGGVVFEAFF | TGCGCCAGCAGCCAAGGCGGAGTCGTATTTGAAGCTTTCTTT
TRBD2 | TRBJ2-7 | NA | TRBV11-2 | CASSLGLAGGYEQYF | TGTGCCAGCAGCCTAGGACTAGCGGGGGGCTACGAGCAGTACTTC
NA | TRBJ1-2 | NA | TRBV29-1 | CSVLHRFEGTGRPYGYTF | TGCAGCGTTCTACATCGATTCGAAGGTACAGGTCGACCCTATGGCTACACCTTC
TRBD1 | TRBJ2-7 | NA | TRBV7-2 | CASSLAGQGLGKYEQYF | TGTGCCAGCAGCTTAGCGGGACAGGGTCTTGGGAAGTACGAGCAGTACTTC
TRBD1 | TRBJ1-6 | NA | TRBV6-1 | CASTLDRAALSPLHF | TGTGCCAGCACCCTTGACAGGGCTGCCTTATCCCCCCTCCACTTT
NA | TRBJ2-7 | NA | TRBV13 | CASSRIEQGNEQYF | TGTGCCAGCAGCCGAATAGAACAGGGAAACGAGCAGTACTTC
TRBD1 | TRBJ2-5 | NA | TRBV7-7 | CASSGTVEETQYF | TGTGCCAGCAGCGGGACAGTAGAAGAGACCCAGTACTTC
TRBD2 | TRBJ2-7 | NA | TRBV4-1 | CASSQGPASGRLSYEQYF | TGCGCCAGCAGCCAAGGACCGGCTAGCGGGAGACTTTCCTACGAGCAGTACTTC
TRBD2 | TRBJ2-2 | NA | TRBV7-2 | CASSPPRGGGSGELFF | TGTGCCAGCAGCCCCCCCCGGGGCGGGGGGTCCGGGGAGCTGTTTTTT
NA | TRBJ1-2 | NA | TRBV7-9 | CASSFPLGLDTNYGYTF | TGTGCCAGCAGCTTCCCTTTGGGACTCGATACGAACTATGGCTACACCTTC
NA | TRBJ2-7 | NA | TRBV14 | CASSPAGLGYEQYF | TGTGCCAGCAGCCCGGCGGGCCTGGGCTACGAGCAGTACTTC
NA | TRBJ2-7 | NA | TRBV5-4 | CASSSGGPYEQYF | TGTGCCAGCAGCTCTGGAGGGCCCTACGAGCAGTACTTC
NA | TRBJ1-1 | NA | TRBV4-1 | CASSTSAGYTTEAFF | TGCGCCAGCAGCACTTCGGCGGGTTATACAACTGAAGCTTTCTTT
TRBD2 | TRBJ2-7 | NA | TRBV9 | CASSVGAGGLEMAEQYF | TGTGCCAGCAGCGTAGGGGCGGGGGGACTGGAAATGGCCGAGCAGTACTTC
NA | TRBJ2-5 | NA | TRBV13 | CASGWGDEETQYF | TGTGCCAGCGGTTGGGGGGACGAAGAGACCCAGTACTTC
NA | TRBJ2-7 | NA | TRBV19 | CASNGIGEQYF | TGTGCCAGTAACGGGATAGGCGAGCAGTACTTC
NA | TRBJ2-7 | NA | TRBV1 | CTSSQSREFGPYEQYF | TGCACCAGCAGCCAATCGCGGGAGTTCGGCCCCTACGAGCAGTACTTC
TRBD1 | TRBJ2-7 | NA | TRBV5-8 | CASSPGTESYEQYF | TGTGCCAGCAGCCCCGGGACAGAGTCCTACGAGCAGTACTTC
TRBD2 | TRBJ2-1 | NA | TRBV11-2 | CASSPTSGRSGEQFF | TGTGCCAGCAGCCCGACTAGCGGGAGGTCGGGTGAGCAGTTCTTC
NA | TRBJ1-6 | NA | TRBV7-9 | CASSPGRSPLHF | TGTGCCAGCAGCCCCGGTAGATCACCCCTCCACTTT
NA | TRBJ1-5 | NA | TRBV15 | CATSRDAGVYNQPQHF | TGTGCCACCAGCAGGGATGCAGGGGTTTACAATCAGCCCCAGCATTTT